This entry features one T cell receptor (beta chain) sequence. Its target is unknown. TCRdb called the reads again in MiXCR, with one record for every CDR3 protein. Of approximately 910,000 distinct CDR3 sequences listed, 25% to 40% were seen once; the top ten hold around an eighth. The data are from a study of T cell repertoires in cytomegalovirus infection. Turning to the study itself: The study used recently identified HLA-C-restricted and well-studied HLA-B-restricted CMV epitopes. Both a matching HLA type and CMV infection were indicated by public TCR beta signatures.

Points from the study as a whole: Using cumulative public TCR beta family frequency, the authors identified those who carried CMV together with the relevant HLA. CMV-specific TCR beta clonotypes restricted by HLA-C were the ones dominating the ex vivo response.

The sequence derives from a human donor in good health (CMV status not recorded). Some clones in this sample may be carry-over from other donors' samples. Sequenced here: cultured CD8+ T cells from PBMCs, sampled from culture after CMV antigen stimulation.

This CDR3 reads CASSLVWPSGPLQETQYF. The CDR3 DNA reads as TGTGCCAGCAGCTTAGTATGGCCTAGCGGGCCCCTCCAAGAGACCCAGTACTTC. The chain combines TRBV7-2 with TRBJ2-5, with 8 bases that match TRBD2. The CDR3 has 18 residues. V gave up 1 base and J gave up 1 base; unmatched junction bases: 11. The germline V gene has CDR1 SGHTA and CDR2 FQGNSA.